This T cell receptor (beta chain) was found in a study of blood T cell repertoires in COVID-19. Study in general: Nucleic acid was either cDNA or gDNA, and it came from T cells, B-cell-depleted T cells, or PBMCs.

Some clones are missing from TCRdb's copy, which holds only in-frame ones; the method was immunoSEQ multiplex PCR. Of roughly 350,000 clones in the sample, roughly 90% were seen once. Germline CDR1 reads SGHNT; CDR2 reads YYREEE (reference sequence). This CDR3 contains 13 residues. V trimming: 3 bases; J trimming: 7 bases; junction bases outside the gene matches: 6. The specimen was peripheral blood. The receptor was derived from a woman aged 45 to 65 with active or convalescent COVID-19. The chain employs TRBV5-4 and TRBJ2-7, with 8 bases that match TRBD1. The CDR3 DNA reads as TGTGCCAGCAGCTACCAGGGGGCCTGGGAGCAGTACTTC. Protein product: CASSYQGAWEQYF.